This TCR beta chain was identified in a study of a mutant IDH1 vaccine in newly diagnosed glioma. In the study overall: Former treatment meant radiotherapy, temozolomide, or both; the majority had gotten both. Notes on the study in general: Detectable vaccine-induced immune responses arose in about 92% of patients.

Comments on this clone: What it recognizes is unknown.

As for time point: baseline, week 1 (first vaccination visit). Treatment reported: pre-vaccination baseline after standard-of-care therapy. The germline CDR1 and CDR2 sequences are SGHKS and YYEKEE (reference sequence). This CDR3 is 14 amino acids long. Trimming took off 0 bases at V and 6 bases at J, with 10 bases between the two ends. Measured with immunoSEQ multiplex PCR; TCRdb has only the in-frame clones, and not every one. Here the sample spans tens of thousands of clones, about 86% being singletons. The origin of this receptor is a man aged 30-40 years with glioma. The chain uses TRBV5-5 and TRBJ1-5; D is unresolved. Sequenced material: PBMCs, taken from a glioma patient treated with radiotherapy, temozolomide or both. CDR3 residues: CASSLGGSGQPQHF. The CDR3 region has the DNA TGTGCCAGCAGCTTGGGAGGATCAGGTCAGCCCCAGCATTTT.